The 30 T cell receptor beta chains below all came from one sample that was sequenced in a study. Assay: immunoSEQ multiplex PCR; the TCRdb copy retains only in-frame clones and omits some. The data contain some 70,000 clones, around 93% of them singletons. The sequenced material came from PBMCs. Receptor source: a man in his forties or fifties with rheumatoid arthritis.

The J gene is TRBJ2-3, the V gene TRBV4-3; D is perhaps TRBD2 (6 bases). Germline lookup yields CDR1 LGHNA and CDR2 YSLEER. V shed 0 bases and J shed 5 bases, with 12 bases lying between them. CDR3 length: 15 residues. CDR3 sequence: CASSQDGLALDTQYF. CDR3 nucleotides: TGCGCCAGCAGCCAAGACGGGCTAGCGCTAGATACGCAGTATTTT.

V usage is TRBV18 and J usage is TRBJ1-1, with 7 bases identical to TRBD1. The CDR3 is 17 amino acids. V shed 1 base, J shed 3 bases, and the junction held 11 bases outside the gene matches. Germline values: CDR1 KGHSH, CDR2 LQKENI. The CDR3: CASSPQGAVFEYTEAFF. The CDR3 DNA reads as TGTGCCAGCTCACCACAGGGGGCGGTTTTTGAGTACACTGAAGCTTTCTTT. Full variable domain (missing parts from reference TRBV18 and TRBJ1-1): NAGVMQNPRHLVRRRGQEARLRCSPMKGHSHVYWYRQLPEEGLKFMVYLQKENIIDESGMPKERFSAEFPKEGPSILRIQQVVRGDSAAYFCASSPQGAVFEYTEAFFGQGTRLTVV.

This clone was seen just once. This sequence joins TRBV30 and TRBJ2-5, with 15 bases fitting TRBD2. The V segment lost 0 bases and the J segment 3 bases; nucleotides outside the gene matches: 2. The CDR3 has 16 residues. Germline loops: CDR1 GTSNPN, CDR2 SVGIG (reference sequence). The DNA of the CDR3 is TGTGCCTGGAGTGTGGGACTAGCGGGGGGTAAAGAGACCCAGTACTTC. Amino acids: CAWSVGLAGGKETQYF. Full variable domain (outside the CDR3, taken from reference TRBV30 and TRBJ2-5): SQTIHQWPATLVQPVGSPLSLECTVEGTSNPNLYWYRQAAGRGLQLLFYSVGIGQISSEVPQNLSASRPQDRQFILSSKKLLLSDSGFYLCAWSVGLAGGKETQYFGPGTRLLVL.

This clone was detected only once. The chain uses TRBV19 and TRBJ2-1; 8 nucleotides agree with TRBD2. The germline gives CDR1 LNHDA, CDR2 SQIVND (reference sequence). The V and J ends lost 5 bases and 5 bases, in that order; junction bases with no gene match: 20. CDR3 length equals 19 residues. CDR3 coding DNA: TGTGCCAGTAGTTTCTCGTACGGGGGGGCTTTACACCCGGACAATGAGCAGTTCTTC. Its translation is CASSFSYGGALHPDNEQFF.

The chain links TRBV6-2 or TRBV6-3 to TRBJ2-3; D may be TRBD1 or TRBD2 (5 bases each). The germline V gene has CDR1 MNHEY and CDR2 SVGEGT. There are 14 residues in the CDR3. V lost 6 bases and J lost 7, with 17 bases in between. CDR3 residues: CASSTTLGVHTQYF. As DNA, the CDR3 is TGTGCCAGCAGCACCACCCTGGGGGTACATACGCAGTATTTT.

This chain links TRBV11-2 with TRBJ1-1, with unresolved D. Germline V CDR1 and CDR2: SGHAT, FQNNGV. Trimming removed 0 bases at V and 3 bases at J, with 14 bases between. This CDR3 is 16 amino acids long. As DNA, the CDR3 is TGTGCCAGCAGCTTAGATCTATCCTACCAGGACACTGAAGCTTTCTTT. Translating gives CASSLDLSYQDTEAFF.

CDR3: CASSRRQVTLNTEAFF. The CDR3 DNA sequence: TGTGCCAGTAGTAGGAGACAGGTAACATTGAACACTGAAGCTTTCTTT. The chain employs TRBV19 and TRBJ1-1; D is perhaps TRBD1 (6 bases). The CDR3 covers 16 residues. V lost 4 bases, J lost 0 bases, and 15 bases lay in between. CDR1 is LNHDA and CDR2 is SQIVND in the germline V gene (reference sequence).

The chain has TRBV11-2 and TRBJ2-5; the D gene is possibly TRBD1 (7 bases). The CDR3 has 17 amino acids. Per the germline V gene, CDR1 is SGHAT and CDR2 is FQNNGV. V lost 0 bases to trimming and J lost 4 bases, with 18 bases between them. CDR3 bases: TGTGCCAGCAGCTTAGACCGGTACAGGGGAGGTGGAGAGACCCAGTACTTC. It encodes CASSLDRYRGGGETQYF.

V usage is TRBV5-1 and J usage is TRBJ2-1; a possible D gene is TRBD1 (5 bases). The germline V gene encodes CDR1 SGHRS and CDR2 YFSETQ. Trimming pared 7 bases from V and 6 bases from J, leaving 14 bases between. This CDR3 has 13 amino acids. CDR3: CASYRWGFNEQFF. CDR3 sequence (DNA): TGCGCCAGCTACCGGTGGGGCTTCAATGAGCAGTTCTTC.

This clone showed up just once. The rearrangement links TRBV12-3 or TRBV12-4 to TRBJ2-2; D remains ambiguous. V lost 3 bases, J lost 5 bases, and 7 bases lay in between. This CDR3 is 13 amino acids long. CDR3 protein: CASSLRLTGELFF. The CDR3 DNA reads TGTGCCAGCAGTTTGCGACTGACCGGGGAGCTGTTTTTT.

This chain connects TRBV5-1 to TRBJ2-7; 12 nucleotides match TRBD2. The CDR3 runs 17 residues. Germline CDR1 and CDR2: SGHRS and YFSETQ. Trimming at V came to 0 bases and at J to 2 bases, leaving 6 bases not matched to a gene. In nucleotides, the CDR3 is TGCGCCAGCAGCTTGGGAGGTTCTAGCGGGGGGGCCTACGAGCAGTACTTC. Its translation: CASSLGGSSGGAYEQYF.

This chain links TRBV2 with TRBJ2-7; 13 nucleotides agree with TRBD2. Germline CDR1 SNHLY, CDR2 FYNNEI. The CDR3 length is 16 residues. The V gene end was trimmed by 4 bases and the J gene end by 7 bases; junction bases not matched to a gene: 10. The chain's CDR3 is CASSGLSTGLAGEQYF. The CDR3, as DNA: TGTGCCAGCAGTGGCCTTTCCACGGGACTAGCGGGAGAGCAGTACTTC.

This chain joins TRBV28 and TRBJ2-3; D might be TRBD2 (6 bases). The ends were cut back, 4 bases at V and 4 bases at J, with 15 bases in the middle. The CDR3 contains 15 residues. The germline CDR1 and CDR2 sequences are MDHEN and SYDVKM. The CDR3 DNA follows: TGTGCCAGCAGTTCGGGACTCCCTGGCCCAGATACGCAGTATTTT. Its translation is CASSSGLPGPDTQYF. Supplemented by reference TRBV28 and TRBJ2-3, the full variable domain reads DVKVTQSSRYLVKRTGEKVFLECVQDMDHENMFWYRQDPGLGLRLIYFSYDVKMKEKGDIPEGYSVSREKKERFSLILESASTNQTSMYLCASSSGLPGPDTQYFGPGTRLTVL.

The chain recombines TRBV7-2 with TRBJ1-6, with 10 bases aligning to TRBD1. Germline CDR1 SGHTA, CDR2 FQGNSA. Trimming removed 1 base from V and 6 bases from J; junction bases left unmatched: 9. The CDR3 extends over 18 amino acids. CDR3 sequence reads: CASSLGQGARAPNSPLHF. CDR3 nucleotide sequence: TGTGCCAGCAGCTTAGGACAGGGGGCGCGTGCCCCTAATTCACCCCTCCACTTT.

This clone was detected only once. The chain has TRBV24-1 and TRBJ2-5; D ambiguous. V gave up 2 bases and J gave up 4 bases, with 10 bases separating them. This CDR3 has 14 amino acids. Per the germline V gene, CDR1 is KGHDR and CDR2 is SFDVKD. The CDR3 DNA is TGTGCCACCAGTGATTCGTTTCTCCGAGAGACCCAGTACTTC. Its protein product is CATSDSFLRETQYF.

The chain uses TRBV11-2 and TRBJ2-7; TRBD1 might be the D (6 bases). The length of the CDR3 is 15 residues. The germline V gene has CDR1 SGHAT and CDR2 FQNNGV. V was pared by 5 bases and J by 2 bases, with 16 bases between. As DNA, the CDR3 is TGTGCCAGCAGCCCCAGAGGGGGAGCACCCTACGAGCAGTACTTC. This gives the protein CASSPRGGAPYEQYF.

The chain carries TRBV6-4 and TRBJ2-1; perhaps D is TRBD1 or TRBD2 (5 bases each). Germline CDR1 and CDR2: MRHNA and SNTAGT. The length of the CDR3 is 14 residues. Trimming took 3 bases from V and 10 from J, leaving 16 bases between them. For the CDR3, the DNA is TGTGCCAGCAGTGAAGACGCCGGGACCCCCGAGCAGTTCTTC. Translating gives CASSEDAGTPEQFF.

The rearrangement joins TRBV12-3 or TRBV12-4 to TRBJ2-3; 7 nucleotides match TRBD2. This CDR3 has 13 amino acids. Losses at the gene ends were 7 bases for V and 6 bases for J; bases not matched to a gene: 7. This CDR3 reads CASTGGGHDTQYF. For the CDR3, the DNA is TGTGCCAGCACTGGGGGGGGTCATGATACGCAGTATTTT.

The chain uses TRBV7-2 and TRBJ2-5, with a possible D match to TRBD1 (6 bases). Trimming left V 1 base short and J 5 bases short, with 17 bases between. CDR3 length: 16 amino acids. CDR1 and CDR2 from the germline V gene are SGHTA and FQGNSA. The CDR3 sequence: CASSLGLGQGFETQYF. CDR3 DNA: TGTGCCAGCAGCTTAGGGTTAGGCCAGGGGTTTGAGACCCAGTACTTC. The full variable domain, rest sourced from reference TRBV7-2 and TRBJ2-5, is GAGVSQSPSNKVTEKGKDVELRCDPISGHTALYWYRQSLGQGLEFLIYFQGNSAPDKSGLPSDRFSAERTGGSVSTLTIQRTQQEDSAVYLCASSLGLGQGFETQYFGPGTRLLVL.

The chain couples TRBV11-2 to TRBJ2-2, with D tentatively TRBD2 (6 bases). This CDR3 comprises 17 residues. Trimming left V 0 bases short and J 0 bases short, with 11 bases between. Germline lookup yields CDR1 SGHAT and CDR2 FQNNGV. The CDR3 region is CASSLDTRLANTGELFF. The CDR3 coding sequence is TGTGCCAGCAGCTTAGATACCAGACTAGCGAACACCGGGGAGCTGTTTTTT.

This clone came up a few times. The gene calls are TRBV7-9 and TRBJ1-4, with a tentative D call TRBD1 (5 bases). CDR1 SEHNR and CDR2 FQNEAQ come from the germline V gene (reference sequence). V dropped 5 bases and J dropped 8 bases, with 12 bases sitting between them. The CDR3 has 13 residues. The CDR3 DNA sequence: TGTGCCAGCAGCCGGGGGTCGGGGGAAAAACTGTTTTTT. Its translation: CASSRGSGEKLFF.

V is TRBV2 and J is TRBJ1-1; 9 bases agree with TRBD1. The trim removed 6 bases at V and 10 bases at J, leaving 9 bases unmatched. The CDR3 has 13 amino acids. CDR1 and CDR2 from the germline V gene are SNHLY and FYNNEI. The CDR3 DNA reads as TGTGCCAGCAGCCTACAATTGGACAGGGGAGCTTTCTTT. Its translation: CASSLQLDRGAFF.

This chain connects TRBV6-5 to TRBJ2-7, with unresolved D. This CDR3 has 16 amino acids. Trimming pared 2 bases from V and 2 bases from J, leaving 16 bases between. Per the germline V gene, CDR1 is MNHEY and CDR2 is SVGAGI. Here the CDR3 DNA reads TGTGCCAGCAGTTACAAGGTCCCCTTCACGCCCTACGAGCAGTACTTC. This translates into CASSYKVPFTPYEQYF.

This clone was found once. The chain carries TRBV4-3 and TRBJ1-6; the D gene is possibly TRBD1 (6 bases). V lost 0 bases to trimming and J lost 9 bases, with 18 bases between them. The germline gives CDR1 LGHNA, CDR2 YSLEER. This CDR3 has 17 amino acids. Here the CDR3 reads CASSQDMAGAMISPLHF. The CDR3 nucleotides read TGCGCCAGCAGCCAAGATATGGCGGGGGCTATGATTTCACCCCTCCACTTT.

The J gene is TRBJ1-1, the V gene TRBV6-5; D possibly corresponds to TRBD1 (5 bases). The ends were cut back, 8 bases at V and 5 bases at J, with 18 bases in the middle. The CDR3 loop spans 14 amino acids. Germline CDR1 and CDR2: MNHEY and SVGAGI. The CDR3 nucleotides read TGTGCCAGCCACGGGGGTGGGGAGAGGACTGAAGCTTTCTTT. The encoded protein is CASHGGGERTEAFF.

The chain couples TRBV19 to TRBJ2-1; 14 bases match TRBD2. Trimming removed 6 bases from V and 8 bases from J; junction bases left unmatched: 6. The CDR3 runs 15 residues. The germline CDR1 and CDR2 sequences are LNHDA and SQIVND (reference sequence). CDR3 region: CASSTGTSGSDEQFF. CDR3 in DNA: TGTGCCAGTAGCACCGGGACTAGCGGGAGCGATGAGCAGTTCTTC.

This sequence joins TRBV6-6 and TRBJ2-7, with TRBD2 matching 9 bases. V dropped 5 bases and J dropped 7; count of bases not matched to a gene: 18. The CDR3 totals 17 residues. Germline V gives CDR1 MNHNY, CDR2 SVGAGI (reference sequence). This CDR3 reads CASSRIVAASGITEQYF. CDR3 bases: TGTGCCAGCAGTCGTATAGTAGCGGCTAGCGGGATCACGGAGCAGTACTTC.

The CDR3 region is CASSSGTGTSGANVLTF. The CDR3 DNA is TGTGCCAGCAGCTCCGGGACAGGGACATCTGGGGCCAACGTCCTGACTTTC. The chain links TRBV5-4 to TRBJ2-6; 9 bases line up with TRBD1. CDR1 is SGHNT and CDR2 is YYREEE in the germline V gene (reference sequence). V lost 3 bases and J lost 1; bases outside the gene matches: 5. The length of the CDR3 is 17 residues.

The rearrangement uses TRBV15 and TRBJ1-4; 7 bases line up with TRBD1. The germline gives CDR1 LNHNV, CDR2 YYDKDF (reference sequence). The J segment lost 0 bases and the V segment lost 3 bases, leaving 1 base of the junction unmatched. The CDR3 is made up of 15 amino acids. In DNA form, the CDR3 reads TGTGCCACCAGCAGGGGACAGTCAACTAATGAAAAACTGTTTTTT. This translates into CATSRGQSTNEKLFF.

The table lists this clone with a count of one. The chain uses TRBV4-1 and TRBJ2-5, with TRBD2 matching 14 bases. This CDR3 has 18 amino acids. V shed 4 bases and J 2 bases; nucleotides not matched to a gene: 9. Germline V CDR1 and CDR2: MGHRA, YSYEKL. CDR3 sequence: CASSPPGLAGEPQETQYF. CDR3 sequence (DNA): TGCGCCAGCAGCCCACCGGGACTAGCGGGGGAGCCGCAAGAGACCCAGTACTTC.